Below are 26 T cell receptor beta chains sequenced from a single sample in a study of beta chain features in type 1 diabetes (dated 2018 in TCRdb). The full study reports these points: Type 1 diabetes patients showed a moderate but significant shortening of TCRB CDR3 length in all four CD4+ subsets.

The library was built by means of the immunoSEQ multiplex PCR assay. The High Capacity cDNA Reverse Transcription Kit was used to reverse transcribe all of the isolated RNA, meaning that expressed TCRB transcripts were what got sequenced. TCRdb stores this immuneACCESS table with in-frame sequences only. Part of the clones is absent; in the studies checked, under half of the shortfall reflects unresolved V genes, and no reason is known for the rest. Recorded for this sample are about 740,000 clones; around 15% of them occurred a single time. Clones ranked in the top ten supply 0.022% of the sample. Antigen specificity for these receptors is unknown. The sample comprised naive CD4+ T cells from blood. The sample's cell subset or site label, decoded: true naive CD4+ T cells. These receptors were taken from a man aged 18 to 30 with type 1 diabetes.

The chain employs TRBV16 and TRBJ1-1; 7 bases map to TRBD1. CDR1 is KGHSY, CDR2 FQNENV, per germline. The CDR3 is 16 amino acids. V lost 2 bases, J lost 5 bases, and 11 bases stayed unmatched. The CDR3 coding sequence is TGTGCCAGCAGCCAAACTAGGGGACAGTCCGGTACTGAAGCTTTCTTT. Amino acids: CASSQTRGQSGTEAFF.

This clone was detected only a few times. CDR3 region: CASSAIRSDGYTF. DNA for the CDR3: TGTGCCAGCAGTGCCATCCGGAGTGACGGCTACACCTTC. The chain combines TRBV6-1 with TRBJ1-2; D gene uncertain. Per the germline V gene, CDR1 is MNHNS and CDR2 is SASEGT. This CDR3 spans 13 amino acids. Trimming removed 4 bases from V and 8 bases from J, with 14 bases in between.

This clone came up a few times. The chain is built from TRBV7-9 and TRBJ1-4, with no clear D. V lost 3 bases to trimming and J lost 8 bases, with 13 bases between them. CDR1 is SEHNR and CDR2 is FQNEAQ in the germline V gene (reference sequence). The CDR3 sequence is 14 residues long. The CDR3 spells CASSFAQSLEKLFF. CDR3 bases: TGTGCCAGCAGCTTTGCACAGTCGCTCGAAAAACTGTTTTTT.

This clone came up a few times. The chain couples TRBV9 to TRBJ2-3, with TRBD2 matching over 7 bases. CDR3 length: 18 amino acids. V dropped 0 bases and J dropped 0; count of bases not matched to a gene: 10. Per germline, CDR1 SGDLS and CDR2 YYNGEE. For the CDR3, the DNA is TGTGCCAGCAGCGTAGACGCGAGGAGCGGGACTAGCACAGATACGCAGTATTTT. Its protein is CASSVDARSGTSTDTQYF.

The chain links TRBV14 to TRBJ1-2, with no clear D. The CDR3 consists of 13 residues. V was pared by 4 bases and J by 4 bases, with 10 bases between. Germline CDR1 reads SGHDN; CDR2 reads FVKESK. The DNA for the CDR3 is TGTGCCAGCAGCCTCCCATTTAGCTATGGCTACACCTTC. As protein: CASSLPFSYGYTF.

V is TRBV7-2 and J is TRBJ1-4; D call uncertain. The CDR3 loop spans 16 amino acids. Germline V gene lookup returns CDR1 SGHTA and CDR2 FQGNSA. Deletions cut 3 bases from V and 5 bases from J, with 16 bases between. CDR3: CASSLVLVEANEKLFF. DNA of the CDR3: TGTGCCAGCAGCTTGGTTCTGGTGGAGGCGAATGAAAAACTGTTTTTT.

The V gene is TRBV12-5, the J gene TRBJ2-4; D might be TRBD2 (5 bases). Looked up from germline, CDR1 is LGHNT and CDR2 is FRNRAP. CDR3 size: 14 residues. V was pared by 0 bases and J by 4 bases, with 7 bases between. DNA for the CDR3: TGTGCTAGTGGTTTGGTAAGCGGAAAAAACATTCAGTACTTC. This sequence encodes CASGLVSGKNIQYF.

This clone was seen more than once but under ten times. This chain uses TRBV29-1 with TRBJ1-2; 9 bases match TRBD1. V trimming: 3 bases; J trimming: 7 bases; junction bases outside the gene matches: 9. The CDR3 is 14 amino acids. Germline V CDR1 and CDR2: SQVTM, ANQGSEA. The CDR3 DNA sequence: TGCAGCGTTGATAGGGCACAGGGGGCGCGTGGCTACACCTTC. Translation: CSVDRAQGARGYTF.

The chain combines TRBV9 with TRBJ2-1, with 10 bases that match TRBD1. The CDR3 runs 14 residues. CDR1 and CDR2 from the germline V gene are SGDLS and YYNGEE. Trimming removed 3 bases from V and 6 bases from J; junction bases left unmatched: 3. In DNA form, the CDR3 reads TGTGCCAGCAGCGGGACAGGGGGAGGCAATGAGCAGTTCTTC. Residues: CASSGTGGGNEQFF.

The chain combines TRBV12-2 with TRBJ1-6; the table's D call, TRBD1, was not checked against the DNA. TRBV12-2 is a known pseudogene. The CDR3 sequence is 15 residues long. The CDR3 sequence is CASRLEQGADSPLHF. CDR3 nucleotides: TGTGCAAGTCGCTTAGAACAGGGGGCAGATTCACCCCTCCACTTT.

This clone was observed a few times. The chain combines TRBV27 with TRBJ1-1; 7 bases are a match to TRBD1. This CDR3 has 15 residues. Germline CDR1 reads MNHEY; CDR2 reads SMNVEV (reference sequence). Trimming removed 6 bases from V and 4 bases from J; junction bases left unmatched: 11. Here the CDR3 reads CASRLLGQGGTEAFF. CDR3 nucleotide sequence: TGTGCCAGCAGACTCCTCGGGCAGGGGGGCACTGAAGCTTTCTTT.

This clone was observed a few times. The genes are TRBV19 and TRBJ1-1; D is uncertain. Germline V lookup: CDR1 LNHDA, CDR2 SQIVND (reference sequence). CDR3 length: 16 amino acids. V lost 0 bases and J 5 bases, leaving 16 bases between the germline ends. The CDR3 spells CASSIDLGRPGTEAFF. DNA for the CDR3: TGTGCCAGTAGTATAGATCTTGGGCGGCCGGGGACTGAAGCTTTCTTT.

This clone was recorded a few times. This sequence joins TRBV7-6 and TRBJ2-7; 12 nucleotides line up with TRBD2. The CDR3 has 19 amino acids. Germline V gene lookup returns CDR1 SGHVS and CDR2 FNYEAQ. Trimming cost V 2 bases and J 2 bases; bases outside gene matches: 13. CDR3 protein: CASSLRFSPSGGAAYEQYF. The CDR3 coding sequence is TGTGCCAGCAGCTTAAGGTTTAGTCCTAGCGGGGGGGCGGCCTACGAGCAGTACTTC. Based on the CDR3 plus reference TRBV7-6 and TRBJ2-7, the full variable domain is GAGVSQSPRYKVTKRGQDVALRCDPISGHVSLYWYRQALGQGPEFLTYFNYEAQQDKSGLPNDRFSAERPEGSISTLTIQRTEQRDSAMYRCASSLRFSPSGGAAYEQYFGPGTRLTVT.

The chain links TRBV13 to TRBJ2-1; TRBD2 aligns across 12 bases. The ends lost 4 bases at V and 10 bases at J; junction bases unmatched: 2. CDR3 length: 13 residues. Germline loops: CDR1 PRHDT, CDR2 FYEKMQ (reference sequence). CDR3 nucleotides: TGTGCCAGCAGCTCGACTAGCGGGGGCGAGCAGTTCTTC. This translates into CASSSTSGGEQFF.

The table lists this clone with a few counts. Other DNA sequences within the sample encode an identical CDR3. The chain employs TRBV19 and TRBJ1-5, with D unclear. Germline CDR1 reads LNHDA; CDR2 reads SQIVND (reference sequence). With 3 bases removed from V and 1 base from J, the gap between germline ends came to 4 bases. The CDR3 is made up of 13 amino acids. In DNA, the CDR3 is TGTGCCAGTAGTATGGGAAGCAATCAGCCCCAGCATTTT. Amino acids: CASSMGSNQPQHF.

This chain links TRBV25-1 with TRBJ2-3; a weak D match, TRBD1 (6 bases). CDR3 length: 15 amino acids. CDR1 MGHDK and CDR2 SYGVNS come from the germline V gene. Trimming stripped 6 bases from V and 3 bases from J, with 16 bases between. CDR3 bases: TGTGCCAGCAGGATTACAGGGTATGGTACAGATACGCAGTATTTT. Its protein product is CASRITGYGTDTQYF.

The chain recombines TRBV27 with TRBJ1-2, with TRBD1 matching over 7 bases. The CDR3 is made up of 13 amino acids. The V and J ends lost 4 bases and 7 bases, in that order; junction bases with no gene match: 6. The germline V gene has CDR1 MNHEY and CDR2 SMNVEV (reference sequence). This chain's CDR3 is CASSSRQGTGYTF. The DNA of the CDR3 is TGTGCCAGCAGTTCACGACAGGGTACTGGCTACACCTTC.

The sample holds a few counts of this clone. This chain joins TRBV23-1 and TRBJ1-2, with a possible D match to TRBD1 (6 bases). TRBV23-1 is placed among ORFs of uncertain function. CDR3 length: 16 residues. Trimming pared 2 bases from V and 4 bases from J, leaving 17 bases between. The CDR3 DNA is TGCGCCAGCAGTCAAACCCCCGGGGGCAGGGCCTATGGCTACACCTTC. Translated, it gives CASSQTPGGRAYGYTF.

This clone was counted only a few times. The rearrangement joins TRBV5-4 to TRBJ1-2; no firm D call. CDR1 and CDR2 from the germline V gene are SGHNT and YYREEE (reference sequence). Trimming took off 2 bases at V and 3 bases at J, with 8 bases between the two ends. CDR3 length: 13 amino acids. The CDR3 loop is CASSFEDYYGYTF. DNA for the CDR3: TGTGCCAGCAGCTTCGAGGACTACTATGGCTACACCTTC. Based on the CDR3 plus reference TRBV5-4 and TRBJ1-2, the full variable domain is ETGVTQSPTHLIKTRGQQVTLRCSSQSGHNTVSWYQQALGQGPQFIFQYYREEENGRGNFPPRFSGLQFPNYSSELNVNALELDDSALYLCASSFEDYYGYTFGSGTRLTVV.

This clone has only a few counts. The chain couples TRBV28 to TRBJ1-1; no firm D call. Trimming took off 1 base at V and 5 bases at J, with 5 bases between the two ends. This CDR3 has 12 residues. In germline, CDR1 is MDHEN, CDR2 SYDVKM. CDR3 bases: TGTGCCAGCAGTTTATTGGGGACTGAAGCTTTCTTT. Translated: CASSLLGTEAFF. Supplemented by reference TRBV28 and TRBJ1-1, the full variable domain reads DVKVTQSSRYLVKRTGEKVFLECVQDMDHENMFWYRQDPGLGLRLIYFSYDVKMKEKGDIPEGYSVSREKKERFSLILESASTNQTSMYLCASSLLGTEAFFGQGTRLTVV.

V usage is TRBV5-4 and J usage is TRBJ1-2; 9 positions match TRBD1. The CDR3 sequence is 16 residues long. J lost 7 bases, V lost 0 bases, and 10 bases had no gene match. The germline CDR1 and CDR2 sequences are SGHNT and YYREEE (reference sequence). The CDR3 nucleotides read TGTGCCAGCAGCTTGGAGGGACAGGGACGAGGTGGTGGCTACACCTTC. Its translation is CASSLEGQGRGGGYTF.

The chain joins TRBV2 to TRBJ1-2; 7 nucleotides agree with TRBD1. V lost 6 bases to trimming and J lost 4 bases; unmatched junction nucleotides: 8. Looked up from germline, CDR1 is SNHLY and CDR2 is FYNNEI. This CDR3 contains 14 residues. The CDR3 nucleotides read TGTGCCAGCAGACCACAGGGGCTAAGCTATGGCTACACCTTC. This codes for CASRPQGLSYGYTF.

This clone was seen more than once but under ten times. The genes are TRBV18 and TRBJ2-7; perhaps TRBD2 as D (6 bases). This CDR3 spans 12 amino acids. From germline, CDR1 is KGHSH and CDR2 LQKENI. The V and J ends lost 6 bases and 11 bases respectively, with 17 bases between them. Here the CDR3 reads CASSRSRDFEYF. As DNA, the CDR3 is TGTGCCAGCTCGCGGTCCCGGGACTTTGAGTACTTC. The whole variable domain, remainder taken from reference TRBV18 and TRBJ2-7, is NAGVMQNPRHLVRRRGQEARLRCSPMKGHSHVYWYRQLPEEGLKFMVYLQKENIIDESGMPKERFSAEFPKEGPSILRIQQVVRGDSAAYFCASSRSRDFEYFGPGTRLTVT.

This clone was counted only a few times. CDR3 in DNA: TGTGCCAGCAGCAACAGGGGGACGGGGGAGACCCAGTACTTC. Translation: CASSNRGTGETQYF. The rearrangement joins TRBV7-9 to TRBJ2-5; 8 bases agree with TRBD1. The germline CDR1 and CDR2 sequences are SEHNR and FQNEAQ (reference sequence). This CDR3 region has 14 residues. The junction had 7 bases not matched to a gene; V was cut back by 5 bases and J by 5 bases.

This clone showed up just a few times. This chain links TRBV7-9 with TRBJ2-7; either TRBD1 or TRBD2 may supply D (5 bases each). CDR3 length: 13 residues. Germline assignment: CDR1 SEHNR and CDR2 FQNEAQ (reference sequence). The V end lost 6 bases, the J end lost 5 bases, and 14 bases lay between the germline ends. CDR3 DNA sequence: TGTGCCAGCAGGGATGAGGGACCCCACGAGCAGTACTTC. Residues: CASRDEGPHEQYF.

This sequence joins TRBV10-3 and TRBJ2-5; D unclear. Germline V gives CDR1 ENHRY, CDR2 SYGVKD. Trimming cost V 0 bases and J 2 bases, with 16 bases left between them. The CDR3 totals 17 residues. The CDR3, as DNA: TGTGCCATCAGTGAGTCGCAAAGGATATTGAGGCAAGAGACCCAGTACTTC. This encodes CAISESQRILRQETQYF.